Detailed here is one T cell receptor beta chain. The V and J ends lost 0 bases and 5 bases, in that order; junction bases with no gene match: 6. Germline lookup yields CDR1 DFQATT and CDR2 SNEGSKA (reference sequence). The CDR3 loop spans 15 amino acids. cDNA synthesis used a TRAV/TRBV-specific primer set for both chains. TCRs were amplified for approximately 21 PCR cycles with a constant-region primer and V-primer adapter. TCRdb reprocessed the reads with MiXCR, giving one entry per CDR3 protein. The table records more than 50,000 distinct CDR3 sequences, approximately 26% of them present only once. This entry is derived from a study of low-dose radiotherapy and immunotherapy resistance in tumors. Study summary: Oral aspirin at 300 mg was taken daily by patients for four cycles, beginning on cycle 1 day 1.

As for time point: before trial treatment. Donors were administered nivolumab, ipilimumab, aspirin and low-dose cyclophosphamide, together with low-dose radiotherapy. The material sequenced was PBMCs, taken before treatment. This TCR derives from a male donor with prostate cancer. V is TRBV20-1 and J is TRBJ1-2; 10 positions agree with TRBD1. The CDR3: CSARDIRTGGYGYTF. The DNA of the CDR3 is TGCAGTGCTAGAGATATAAGGACAGGGGGATATGGCTACACCTTC.